This T cell receptor (beta chain) originates from a study of blood T cell repertoires in COVID-19. Germline V gene data show CDR1 as MDHEN and CDR2 as SYDVKM. CDR3 length equals 15 residues. Deletions cut 2 bases from V and 5 bases from J, with 16 bases between. Participants, about 18 to 89 years old, spanned under 30 US areas. Each participant's cohort was designated according to participant-reported clinical history. Each recovered donor of Cohort 3 presented with two negative PCRs, clearance, or symptom resolution. The method was immunoSEQ multiplex PCR; TCRdb's version includes in-frame clones alone and lacks a portion of them. This table holds hundreds of thousands of clones, 87% found once.

What was sequenced was PBMCs or T cells enriched from blood (not recorded which). This TCR derives from a woman in her 30s who had recovered from COVID-19. This chain links TRBV28 with TRBJ2-7; D is perhaps TRBD2 (7 bases). The CDR3 DNA is TGTGCCAGCAGTTTAGGGGGGGCTCGTGGGAACGAGCAGTACTTC. It is translated as CASSLGGARGNEQYF.